The 18 T cell receptor beta chains below all came from one sample that was sequenced in a study of blood T cell repertoires in COVID-19. The data were produced by immunoSEQ multiplex PCR, yet TCRdb's version contains in-frame clones alone and is incomplete. The table lists around 260,000 clones, approximately 85% of them singletons. Material for sequencing was PBMCs or T cells enriched from blood (not recorded which). The source is a woman in her 30s who had recovered from COVID-19.

The rearrangement joins TRBV15 to TRBJ2-7; D uncertain. This CDR3 has 13 residues. From germline, CDR1 is LNHNV and CDR2 YYDKDF (reference sequence). With 5 bases removed from V and 2 bases from J, the gap between germline ends came to 10 bases. As DNA, the CDR3 is TGTGCCACCAGCCCCCACGGAGCCTACGAGCAGTACTTC. Residues: CATSPHGAYEQYF.

V usage is TRBV9 and J usage is TRBJ1-1; weak D call: TRBD1 (5 bases). The CDR3 covers 14 residues. Trimming shortened V by 0 bases and J by 3 bases, and 9 bases separated the two germline ends. Per the germline V gene, CDR1 is SGDLS and CDR2 is YYNGEE. The CDR3 region has the DNA TGTGCCAGCAGCGTAGATCAGGGTGACACTGAAGCTTTCTTT. Translating it yields CASSVDQGDTEAFF.

The rearrangement links TRBV6-4 to TRBJ1-4, with D unclear. Between the trimmed V and J ends, which lost 6 bases and 4 bases, there was a span of 9 bases. The CDR3 is 13 amino acids. Germline CDR1 MRHNA, CDR2 SNTAGT. The CDR3 bases are TGTGCCAGCAGCCCGGGATTTAATGAAAAACTGTTTTTT. It specifies CASSPGFNEKLFF.

The V gene is TRBV14, the J gene TRBJ2-7; no definite D call. The ends were cut back, 1 base at V and 5 bases at J, with 12 bases in the middle. CDR1 is SGHDN and CDR2 is FVKESK in the germline V gene. CDR3 size: 14 residues. CDR3 coding DNA: TGTGCCAGCAGCCAAGTGTCCAGGCAAAACGAGCAGTACTTC. It codes for CASSQVSRQNEQYF. Looking up the rest from reference TRBV14 and TRBJ2-7 gives the full variable domain: EAGVTQFPSHSVIEKGQTVTLRCDPISGHDNLYWYRRVMGKEIKFLLHFVKESKQDESGMPNNRFLAERTGGTYSTLKVQPAELEDSGVYFCASSQVSRQNEQYFGPGTRLTVT.

The chain combines TRBV5-1 with TRBJ2-7; D possibly corresponds to TRBD2 (5 bases). V was cut by 4 bases and J by 1 base, with 15 bases left in between. The germline V gene has CDR1 SGHRS and CDR2 YFSETQ. The CDR3 is 15 residues long. The CDR3 nucleotides read TGCGCCAGCAGCGACGGGGTGGGTTCTTCCTACGAGCAGTACTTC. As protein: CASSDGVGSSYEQYF.

The genes are TRBV19 and TRBJ1-3; TRBD1 aligns across 8 bases. The CDR3 consists of 15 residues. The V gene's germline CDR1 is LNHDA and CDR2 SQIVND (reference sequence). J gave up 2 bases and V 6 bases, and 6 bases lay outside the gene matches. CDR3 region: CASRRTGLTGNTIYF. DNA for the CDR3: TGTGCCAGTAGACGGACAGGGTTAACTGGAAACACCATATATTTT.

The J gene is TRBJ1-5, the V gene TRBV28; a possible D gene is TRBD1 (6 bases). V lost 3 bases, J lost 5 bases, and 11 bases lay in between. This CDR3 contains 14 residues. Germline V gene lookup returns CDR1 MDHEN and CDR2 SYDVKM. CDR3 bases: TGTGCCAGCAGTTTCGGCAGGGGATATCAGCCCCAGCATTTT. Residues: CASSFGRGYQPQHF.

Worth noting for this clone: In the same sample, other DNA sequences code for this CDR3. The chain is built from TRBV5-1 and TRBJ1-6; D is unclear. There are 16 residues in the CDR3. Between the trimmed V and J ends, which lost 0 bases and 0 bases, there was a span of 7 bases. Germline V gives CDR1 SGHRS, CDR2 YFSETQ. CDR3 nucleotides: TGCGCCAGCAGCTTGGATGGGAGCTCCTATAATTCACCCCTCCACTTT. Translating gives CASSLDGSSYNSPLHF.

Note on this clone: Other DNA sequences in the same sample also yield this CDR3. J is TRBJ1-4 and V is TRBV9; D gene uncertain. CDR3 length equals 14 residues. Trimming took 0 bases from V and 2 from J, leaving 5 bases between them. Germline assignment: CDR1 SGDLS and CDR2 YYNGEE. Written as DNA, the CDR3 is TGTGCCAGCAGCGTAGCCGGGACTAATGAAAAACTGTTTTTT. It yields the protein CASSVAGTNEKLFF.

Written as DNA, the CDR3 is TGCGCCAGTGGACAGGGGCGAAATGATGGCTACACCTTC. Encoded protein: CASGQGRNDGYTF. The chain carries TRBV5-1 and TRBJ1-2; TRBD1 agrees at 9 bases. V was clipped by 8 bases and J by 6 bases; unmatched bases: 8. Germline V gives CDR1 SGHRS, CDR2 YFSETQ. CDR3 length equals 13 residues.

The chain combines TRBV18 with TRBJ1-5; TRBD1 matches at 11 bases. This CDR3 has 16 residues. V shed 0 bases, J shed 6 bases, and the junction held 4 bases outside the gene matches. Germline CDR1 and CDR2: KGHSH and LQKENI. CDR3 DNA sequence: TGTGCCAGCTCACCACCGGGGGGGACAGGGGGTCAGCCCCAGCATTTT. It translates to CASSPPGGTGGQPQHF.

This chain joins TRBV19 and TRBJ1-5, with D tentatively TRBD1 (6 bases). Trimming removed 9 bases from V and 6 bases from J, with 21 bases in between. This CDR3 is 15 amino acids long. Germline-derived CDR1 and CDR2 are LNHDA and SQIVND (reference sequence). This CDR3 is CASHREGRGSQPQHF. The DNA of the CDR3 is TGTGCCAGCCACCGGGAGGGCAGGGGTAGTCAGCCCCAGCATTTT.

In its sample, this clone was seen a few times. This chain connects TRBV5-1 to TRBJ2-1; 11 bases fit TRBD2. CDR3 length: 14 residues. The junction had 5 bases not matched to a gene; V was cut back by 3 bases and J by 9 bases. Germline CDR1 is SGHRS and CDR2 is YFSETQ. The CDR3 is CASSSTTSGAEQFF. In DNA, the CDR3 is TGCGCCAGCAGCTCGACGACTAGCGGGGCTGAGCAGTTCTTC.

The rearrangement links TRBV7-8 to TRBJ2-2; D is possibly TRBD2 (5 bases). V shed 3 bases and J shed 3 bases, with 29 bases lying between them. Per germline, CDR1 SGHVS and CDR2 FQNEAQ. The CDR3 sequence is 21 residues long. The CDR3, as DNA: TGTGCCAGCAGCTTCCCCCGCTTCGACTCGCCGACCCACGGGGACACCGGGGAGCTGTTTTTT. This gives the protein CASSFPRFDSPTHGDTGELFF.

The chain couples TRBV5-1 to TRBJ2-5, with 9 bases matching TRBD2. The V segment lost 2 bases and the J segment 6 bases; nucleotides outside the gene matches: 2. Germline lookup yields CDR1 SGHRS and CDR2 YFSETQ. The CDR3 runs to 13 residues. In nucleotides, the CDR3 is TGCGCCAGCAGCTTTGCGGGGGGGCAGACCCAGTACTTC. It encodes CASSFAGGQTQYF.

The J gene is TRBJ2-7, the V gene TRBV2; the D is unclear. This CDR3 spans 12 amino acids. The germline V gene has CDR1 SNHLY and CDR2 FYNNEI. The V gene lost 5 bases and the J gene lost 0 bases, with 5 bases spanning the gap. CDR3 in DNA: TGTGCCAGCAGTCAGGCCTCCTACGAGCAGTACTTC. Encoded protein: CASSQASYEQYF.

The chain uses TRBV11-2 and TRBJ2-1; 14 bases are shared with TRBD2. The CDR3 contains 15 residues. Germline V gene sequence: CDR1 SGHAT, CDR2 FQNNGV. J was trimmed by 12 bases and V by 6 bases; bases with no gene match: 10. CDR3 sequence reads: CASREGTSGGTWQFF. The DNA for the CDR3 is TGTGCCAGCAGGGAAGGGACTAGCGGGGGTACGTGGCAGTTCTTC.

The chain carries TRBV2 and TRBJ2-1; no reliable D call. V was trimmed by 7 bases and J by 8 bases, leaving 18 bases between them. The CDR3 spans 14 residues. Per germline, CDR1 SNHLY and CDR2 FYNNEI. CDR3 residues: CASIDSSNADEQFF. The CDR3 DNA is TGTGCCAGCATAGATTCTAGTAATGCCGATGAGCAGTTCTTC.